Below, 12 T cell receptor beta chains from the same sample are listed, as sequenced in a study of regulatory T cells in long-lasting Graves disease. TCR beta libraries were built with iRepertoire HTBI primers and Arm-PCR of CDR3 regions. TCRdb ran MiXCR on the multiplex PCR reads and lists one entry per CDR3 protein. The sample yields about 470,000 distinct CDR3 sequences, under 25% seen once. This sample's time point: persistent/refractory GD, antithyroid drugs over 5 years with positive TRAb. PBMC-derived RNA was used for the TCR library. This sample comprised peripheral blood mononuclear cells (PBMCs), obtained when the disease was refractory, from a patient treated with antithyroid drugs. The receptors were sampled from a female donor with Graves disease.

The rearrangement joins TRBV7-2 to TRBJ2-1, with D possibly matching TRBD2 (6 bases). The length of the CDR3 is 13 residues. Germline V CDR1 and CDR2: SGHTA, FQGNSA. Trimming stripped 3 bases from V and 10 bases from J, with 13 bases between. CDR3 region: CASSLPPGEEQFF. In DNA form, the CDR3 reads TGTGCCAGCAGCTTGCCCCCGGGGGAGGAGCAGTTCTTC.

This sequence joins TRBV20-1 and TRBJ2-1, with 8 bases lining up with TRBD2. The CDR3 contains 14 residues. V shed 0 bases, J shed 8 bases, and the junction held 6 bases outside the gene matches. Germline CDR1 DFQATT, CDR2 SNEGSKA (reference sequence). This CDR3 is CSARDLSSGYEQFF. In nucleotides, the CDR3 is TGCAGTGCTAGAGATCTCTCTAGCGGGTATGAGCAGTTCTTC.

This clonotype showed up many times. The J gene is TRBJ2-7, the V gene TRBV11-1; D is unclear. The CDR3 has 13 amino acids. V shed 1 base and J shed 3 bases, with 7 bases lying between them. In germline, CDR1 is SGHAT, CDR2 FQDESV (reference sequence). CDR3 DNA sequence: TGTGCCAGCAGCTTAGATGAGCTCTACGAGCAGTACTTC. It yields the protein CASSLDELYEQYF.

A few counts support this clonotype. This sequence joins TRBV28 and TRBJ1-2; D gene ambiguous. CDR3 size: 15 residues. Per germline, CDR1 MDHEN and CDR2 SYDVKM. The V end was cut by 3 bases, the J end by 1 base, with 12 bases between. The chain's CDR3 is CASSFTGAGNYGYTF. CDR3 nucleotides: TGTGCCAGCAGTTTTACGGGCGCCGGTAACTATGGCTACACCTTC.

V gene TRBV5-1 combines with J gene TRBJ2-7; D might be TRBD2 (5 bases). Germline lookup yields CDR1 SGHRS and CDR2 YFSETQ. The V end lost 3 bases, the J end lost 6 bases, and 13 bases lay between the germline ends. The length of the CDR3 is 13 residues. The CDR3 is CASSSPGRVEQYF. CDR3 coding DNA: TGCGCCAGCAGCTCCCCCGGGCGGGTCGAGCAGTACTTC.

This chain links TRBV20-1 with TRBJ2-5, with a possible D match to TRBD2 (5 bases). CDR1 is DFQATT and CDR2 is SNEGSKA in the germline V gene (reference sequence). V gave up 1 base and J gave up 5 bases, with 11 bases separating them. The CDR3 extends over 13 amino acids. The CDR3 here is CSARVAWRETQYF. The CDR3, as DNA: TGCAGTGCTAGAGTAGCGTGGCGGGAGACCCAGTACTTC.

This clonotype was seen repeatedly, ten times or more. The chain carries TRBV28 and TRBJ1-6, with TRBD1 identical over 7 bases. J was trimmed by 7 bases and V by 6 bases; bases with no gene match: 9. CDR1 MDHEN and CDR2 SYDVKM come from the germline V gene. This CDR3 is built from 15 residues. As DNA, the CDR3 is TGTGCCAGCAGGACCCGACAGGGTGAGAATTCACCCCTCCACTTT. It codes for CASRTRQGENSPLHF.

The gene calls are TRBV10-3 and TRBJ2-3; the D gene is possibly TRBD2 (5 bases). The CDR3 spans 13 residues. V was cut by 7 bases and J by 2 bases, with 10 bases left in between. CDR1 ENHRY and CDR2 SYGVKD come from the germline V gene. This chain's CDR3 is CAITRATTDTQYF. CDR3 in DNA: TGTGCCATCACGAGGGCCACCACAGATACGCAGTATTTT.

Ten or more counts support this clonotype. The chain employs TRBV12-3 or TRBV12-4 and TRBJ1-4, with D uncertain. V lost 3 bases and J lost 7, with 9 bases in between. CDR3 length: 13 residues. This chain's CDR3 is CASSFPSVEKLFF. CDR3 nucleotides: TGTGCCAGCAGTTTTCCGTCAGTTGAAAAACTGTTTTTT.

The chain employs TRBV3-1 and TRBJ2-3, with D possibly being TRBD1 or TRBD2 (6 bases each). CDR3 length equals 16 residues. V gave up 4 bases and J gave up 0 bases, with 14 bases separating them. Germline V CDR1 and CDR2: LGHDT, YNNKEL (reference sequence). The CDR3 here is CASSPLWGASTDTQYF. The CDR3 nucleotides are TGTGCCAGCAGCCCGCTGTGGGGGGCTAGCACAGATACGCAGTATTTT.

The sample holds many counts of this clonotype. The chain employs TRBV12-3 or TRBV12-4 and TRBJ1-2, with a tentative D call TRBD1 (5 bases). CDR3 length: 17 amino acids. The germline V and J ends were trimmed by 5 bases and 7 bases, with 26 bases remaining between them. The CDR3 nucleotides are TGTGCCAGCAGTGATAACAAGAGGCGAGGACAAGCACCTGGCTACACCTTC. Amino acids: CASSDNKRRGQAPGYTF.

The chain recombines TRBV20-1 with TRBJ1-5, with 12 bases identical to TRBD1. CDR3 length: 17 residues. CDR1 and CDR2 (germline): DFQATT, SNEGSKA (reference sequence). V gave up 4 bases and J gave up 0 bases; unmatched junction bases: 7. The CDR3, as DNA: TGCAGTGCTACACCGGGACAGGGGGCTTATAGCAATCAGCCCCAGCATTTT. Translated: CSATPGQGAYSNQPQHF.